This TCR beta chain originates from a study of response to subunit inactivated influenza vaccine. The length of the CDR3 is 16 residues. J gave up 1 base and V 3 bases, and 6 bases lay outside the gene matches. Germline-derived CDR1 and CDR2 are MNHEY and SMNVEV (reference sequence). A note on this clonotype: Its antigen is not known.

MiXCR was run by TCRdb on the RT-PCR reads, yielding one entry per CDR3 protein. Of some 300,000 distinct CDR3 sequences in the sample, roughly 22% were seen once. Whole-study findings and limits: That few new T cells are recruited by each seasonal influenza vaccination was the authors' suggestion.

The sequence was obtained from a man aged 50 to 69 who received an inactivated influenza vaccine. Material: PBMCs from blood, obtained about 19 months after vaccination. The rearrangement uses TRBV27 and TRBJ2-1; TRBD2 matches 7 bases. CDR3 nucleotide sequence: TGTGCCAGCAGTTTCGGGCTAGCGGAGTCCTACAATGAGCAGTTCTTC. Translating it yields CASSFGLAESYNEQFF.